The clone carrying this T cell receptor (beta chain) has just a few counts. RNA transcripts were the template for amplifying TCR beta CDR3 regions. The primer set for the first-round RT-PCR of the TCR CDR3 was HTBI. TCRdb passed the multiplex PCR reads through MiXCR, listing each CDR3 protein once. This table holds under 300,000 distinct CDR3 sequences, 13% to 15% found once. The source of the sample is a study of T cells in Graves' hyperthyroidism and ophthalmopathy. Exclusion criteria comprised uncontrolled infection, other autoimmune disease, pregnancy or lactation. V was clipped by 0 bases and J by 3 bases; unmatched bases: 10. This CDR3 comprises 18 residues. Germline V CDR1 and CDR2: DFQATT, SNEGSKA (reference sequence).

Sequenced: blood. This chain uses TRBV20-1 with TRBJ2-1; 11 bases are a match to TRBD2. The sequence was obtained from a woman between 50 and 59 years old with Graves' hyperthyroidism that later progressed to Graves' ophthalmopathy. The CDR3 DNA follows: TGCAGTGCTAGAGATATCACTAGCGGGAGTATTAGCTACAATGAGCAGTTCTTC. This sequence encodes CSARDITSGSISYNEQFF.